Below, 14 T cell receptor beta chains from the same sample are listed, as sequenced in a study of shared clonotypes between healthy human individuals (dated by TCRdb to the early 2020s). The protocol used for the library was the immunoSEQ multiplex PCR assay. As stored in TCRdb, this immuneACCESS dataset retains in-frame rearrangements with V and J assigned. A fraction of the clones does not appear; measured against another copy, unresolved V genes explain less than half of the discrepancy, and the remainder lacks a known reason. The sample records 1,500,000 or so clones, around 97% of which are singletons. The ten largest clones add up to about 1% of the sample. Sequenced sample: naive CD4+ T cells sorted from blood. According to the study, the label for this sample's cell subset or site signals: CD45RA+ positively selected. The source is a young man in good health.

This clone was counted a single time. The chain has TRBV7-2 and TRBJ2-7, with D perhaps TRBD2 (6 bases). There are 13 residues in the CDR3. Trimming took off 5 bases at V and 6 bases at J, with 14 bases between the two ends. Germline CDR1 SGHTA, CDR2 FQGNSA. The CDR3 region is CASSPGLLSEQYF. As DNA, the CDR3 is TGTGCCAGCAGCCCGGGACTTCTCAGCGAGCAGTACTTC.

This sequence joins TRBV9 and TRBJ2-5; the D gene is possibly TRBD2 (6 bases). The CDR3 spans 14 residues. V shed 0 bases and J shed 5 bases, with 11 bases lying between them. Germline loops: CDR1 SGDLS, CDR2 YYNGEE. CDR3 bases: TGTGCCAGCAGCGTAGACGGGAGAAGGGAGACCCAGTACTTC. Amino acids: CASSVDGRRETQYF. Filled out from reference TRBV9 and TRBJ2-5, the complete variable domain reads DSGVTQTPKHLITATGQRVTLRCSPRSGDLSVYWYQQSLDQGLQFLIQYYNGEERAKGNILERFSAQQFPDLHSELNLSSLELGDSALYFCASSVDGRRETQYFGPGTRLLVL.

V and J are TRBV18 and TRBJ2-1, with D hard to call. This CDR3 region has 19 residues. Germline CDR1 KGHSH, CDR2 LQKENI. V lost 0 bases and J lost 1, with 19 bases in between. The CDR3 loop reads CASSPPGLGPTLSYNEQFF. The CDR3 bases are TGTGCCAGCTCACCACCGGGGTTAGGACCAACTCTGTCCTACAATGAGCAGTTCTTC.

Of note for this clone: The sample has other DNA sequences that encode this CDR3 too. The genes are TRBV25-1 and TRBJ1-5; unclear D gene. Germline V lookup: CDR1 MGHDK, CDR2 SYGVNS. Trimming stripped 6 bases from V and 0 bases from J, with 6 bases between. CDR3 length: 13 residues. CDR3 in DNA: TGTGCCAGCAGCGTGAATAGCAATCAGCCCCAGCATTTT. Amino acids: CASSVNSNQPQHF. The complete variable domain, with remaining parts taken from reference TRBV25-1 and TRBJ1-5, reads EADIYQTPRYLVIGTGKKITLECSQTMGHDKMYWYQQDPGMELHLIHYSYGVNSTEKGDLSSESTVSRIRTEHFPLTLESARPSHTSQYLCASSVNSNQPQHFGDGTRLSIL.

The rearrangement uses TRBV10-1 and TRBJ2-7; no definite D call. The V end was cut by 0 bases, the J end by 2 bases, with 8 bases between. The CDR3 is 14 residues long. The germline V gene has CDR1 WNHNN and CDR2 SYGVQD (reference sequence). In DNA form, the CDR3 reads TGCGCCAGCAGTGAGTCGGGCGTTCCCTACGAGCAGTACTTC. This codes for CASSESGVPYEQYF.

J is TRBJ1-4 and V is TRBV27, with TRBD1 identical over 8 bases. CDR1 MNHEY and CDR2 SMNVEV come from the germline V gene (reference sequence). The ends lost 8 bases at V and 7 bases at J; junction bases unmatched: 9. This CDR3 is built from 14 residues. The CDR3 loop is CASGAGTGREKLFF. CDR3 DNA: TGTGCCAGCGGAGCCGGGACAGGACGTGAAAAACTGTTTTTT.

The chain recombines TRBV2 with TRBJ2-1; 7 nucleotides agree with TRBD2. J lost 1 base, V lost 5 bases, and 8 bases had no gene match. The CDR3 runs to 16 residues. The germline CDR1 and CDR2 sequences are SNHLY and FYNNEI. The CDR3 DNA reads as TGTGCCAGCAGTCCCATCCCCGGGAGGTCCTACAATGAGCAGTTCTTC. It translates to CASSPIPGRSYNEQFF.

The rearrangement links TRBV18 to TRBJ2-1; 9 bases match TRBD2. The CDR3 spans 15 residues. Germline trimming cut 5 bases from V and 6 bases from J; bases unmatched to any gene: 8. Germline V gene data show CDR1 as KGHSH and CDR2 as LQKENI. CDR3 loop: CASSTAGGTPNEQFF. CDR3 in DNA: TGTGCCAGCTCAACTGCGGGAGGGACACCCAATGAGCAGTTCTTC.

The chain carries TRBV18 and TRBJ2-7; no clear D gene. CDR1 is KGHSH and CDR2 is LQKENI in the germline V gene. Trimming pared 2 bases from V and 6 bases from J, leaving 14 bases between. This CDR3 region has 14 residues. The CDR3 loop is CASSPSRPPGEQYF. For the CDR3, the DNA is TGTGCCAGCTCACCATCCCGACCCCCGGGCGAGCAGTACTTC.

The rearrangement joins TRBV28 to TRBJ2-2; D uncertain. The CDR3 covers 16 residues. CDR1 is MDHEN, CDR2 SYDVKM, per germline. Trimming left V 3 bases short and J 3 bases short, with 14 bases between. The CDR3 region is CASSFPVGYDTGELFF. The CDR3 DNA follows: TGTGCCAGCAGTTTTCCGGTCGGCTACGACACCGGGGAGCTGTTTTTT.

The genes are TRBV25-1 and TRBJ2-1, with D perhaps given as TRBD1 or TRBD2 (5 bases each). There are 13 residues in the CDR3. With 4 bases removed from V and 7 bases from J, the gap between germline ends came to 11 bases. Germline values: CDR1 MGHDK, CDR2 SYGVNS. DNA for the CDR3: TGTGCCAGCAGTGGATTGGGACGGAATGAGCAGTTCTTC. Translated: CASSGLGRNEQFF.

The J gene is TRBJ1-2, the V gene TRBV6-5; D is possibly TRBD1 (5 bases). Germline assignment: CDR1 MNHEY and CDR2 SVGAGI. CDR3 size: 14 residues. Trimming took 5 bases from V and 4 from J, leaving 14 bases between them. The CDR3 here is CASSPGRIFYGYTF. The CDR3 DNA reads TGTGCCAGCAGTCCGGGACGGATTTTCTATGGCTACACCTTC.

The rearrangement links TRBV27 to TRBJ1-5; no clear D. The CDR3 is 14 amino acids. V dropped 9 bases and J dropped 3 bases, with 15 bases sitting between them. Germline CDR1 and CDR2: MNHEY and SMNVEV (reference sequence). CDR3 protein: CASNYWTHNQPQHF. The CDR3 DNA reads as TGTGCCAGTAACTATTGGACCCACAATCAGCCCCAGCATTTT.

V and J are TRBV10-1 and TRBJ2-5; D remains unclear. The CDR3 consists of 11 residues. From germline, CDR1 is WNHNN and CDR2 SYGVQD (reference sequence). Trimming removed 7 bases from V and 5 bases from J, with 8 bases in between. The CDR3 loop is CASMGRETQYF. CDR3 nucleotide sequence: TGCGCCAGCATGGGAAGGGAGACCCAGTACTTC.